This TCR beta chain is from a study of spatial heterogeneity in lung cancer. Regarding time point: sample taken at primary tumor resection. Sequencing covered unsorted whole RNA taken from tumor, nontumor lung or frozen PBMC. The donors were 70 or so patients with non-small cell lung cancer that was early-stage and untreated. The length of the CDR3 is 19 residues. The V end was cut by 5 bases, the J end by 4 bases, with 29 bases between. Germline CDR1 reads MDHEN; CDR2 reads SYDVKM. Within the sample, this clonotype is medium-sized (0.01 to 0.1%). This beta chain turned up in a library designed for alpha chains; as an off-target read, its abundance says little. On each TCR cDNA molecule, a unique molecular identifier was present. TCRdb used MiXCR to reprocess the 5' RACE reads, holding one entry per CDR3 protein. The sample holds thousands of distinct CDR3 sequences, 4.4% seen once.

The material was normal lung tissue next to the tumor, obtained at surgery. This clonotype was sampled from a female donor with early-stage non-small cell lung cancer. V gene TRBV28 combines with J gene TRBJ1-1, with D possibly TRBD1 on 6 matching bases. The CDR3 here is CASSIPFGGTRGGSTEAFF. CDR3 DNA: TGTGCCAGCAGTATCCCTTTCGGAGGCACCCGAGGGGGAAGCACTGAAGCTTTCTTT.